This entry lists 13 T cell receptor beta chains sequenced from one sample in a study of T cell repertoires in cytomegalovirus infection. These receptors' antigens are unknown. MiXCR, run by TCRdb on the reads, gives a single entry per CDR3 protein. Of roughly 990,000 distinct CDR3 sequences listed, 30% to 40% are singletons. The starting material was cultured CD8+ T cells from PBMCs, obtained from culture after CMV antigen stimulation. The receptors shown here come from a human donor in good health (CMV status not recorded). Some clones in this sample may be carry-over from other donors' samples.

This clonotype was observed a few times. The rearrangement uses TRBV15 and TRBJ2-1; no firm D call. The germline CDR1 and CDR2 sequences are LNHNV and YYDKDF (reference sequence). V gave up 0 bases and J gave up 7 bases, with 7 bases separating them. The CDR3 contains 13 residues. CDR3 sequence reads: CATSRDPGNEQFF. The CDR3 region has the DNA TGTGCCACCAGCAGAGATCCGGGTAATGAGCAGTTCTTC.

This clonotype was observed a few times. V usage is TRBV19 and J usage is TRBJ1-2; D gene ambiguous. Germline V gene lookup returns CDR1 LNHDA and CDR2 SQIVND (reference sequence). CDR3 length: 13 residues. Trimming cost V 4 bases and J 8 bases, with 14 bases left between them. The CDR3 DNA is TGTGCCAGTAGTAGTAAGAGTTACTCGGGCTACACCTTC. Encoded protein: CASSSKSYSGYTF.

This clonotype was seen many times. The V call is TRBV6-1, the J call TRBJ2-3; D not resolved. CDR3 size: 14 residues. Trimming removed 2 bases at V and 3 bases at J, with 9 bases between. Germline lookup yields CDR1 MNHNS and CDR2 SASEGT. The CDR3: CASSEIGRTDTQYF. The DNA for the CDR3 is TGTGCCAGCAGTGAAATTGGACGAACAGATACGCAGTATTTT.

This clonotype was counted between two and nine times. The V call is TRBV24-1, the J call TRBJ2-3; possible D gene TRBD1, 6 bases. The CDR3 has 16 amino acids. The V end was cut by 3 bases, the J end by 1 base, with 13 bases between. From germline, CDR1 is KGHDR and CDR2 SFDVKD. The CDR3 loop reads CATSDLQGLRTDTQYF. CDR3 DNA sequence: TGTGCCACCAGTGATCTACAGGGCCTTCGCACAGATACGCAGTATTTT.

The rearrangement uses TRBV6-6 and TRBJ2-7; 9 positions agree with TRBD1. Germline CDR1 and CDR2: MNHNY and SVGAGI (reference sequence). This CDR3 is 18 amino acids long. V dropped 5 bases and J dropped 2; count of bases not matched to a gene: 16. CDR3 region: CASSQSGQGMGGAYEQYV. DNA for the CDR3: TGTGCCAGCAGTCAATCGGGACAGGGTATGGGGGGTGCCTACGAGCAGTACGTC.

The chain is built from TRBV28 and TRBJ2-3; D is possibly TRBD1 (6 bases). This CDR3 spans 17 amino acids. V was cut by 2 bases and J by 5 bases, with 20 bases left in between. The germline V gene has CDR1 MDHEN and CDR2 SYDVKM. The CDR3 DNA reads TGTGCCAGCAGTTTACGGCTGCCGACAGGATACGGAGATACGCAGTATTTT. Its translation: CASSLRLPTGYGDTQYF.

The CDR3 spells CASSLLAGGNDNEQFF. Written as DNA, the CDR3 is TGTGCCAGCTCTCTCCTGGCGGGGGGTAACGACAATGAGCAGTTCTTC. V and J are TRBV6-2 or TRBV6-3 and TRBJ2-1; TRBD2 matches 8 bases. After removal of 8 bases from V and 5 bases from J, the junction contained 14 bases not matched to a gene. Germline CDR1 is MNHEY and CDR2 is SVGEGT. The CDR3 loop spans 16 amino acids.

This clonotype was counted only a few times. The rearrangement uses TRBV7-9 and TRBJ1-2; D may be TRBD1 (5 bases). The CDR3 runs 13 residues. Trimming shortened V by 5 bases and J by 5 bases, and 12 bases separated the two germline ends. Germline-derived CDR1 and CDR2 are SEHNR and FQNEAQ (reference sequence). The CDR3 reads CASSADRGYGYTF. The CDR3 DNA is TGTGCCAGCAGCGCAGATAGGGGATATGGCTACACCTTC.

This clonotype has a count of ten or more. The chain combines TRBV20-1 with TRBJ1-2, with TRBD1 identical over 8 bases. The V segment lost 6 bases and the J segment 1 base; nucleotides outside the gene matches: 7. The CDR3 is made up of 14 amino acids. Germline V gene data show CDR1 as DFQATT and CDR2 as SNEGSKA (reference sequence). The CDR3 loop reads CSATGTGDNYGYTF. CDR3 DNA: TGCAGTGCAACAGGGACAGGAGATAACTATGGCTACACCTTC.

This CDR3 reads CASSIRRQVSTEAFF. CDR3 bases: TGTGCCAGTAGTATTCGCCGTCAGGTGAGCACTGAAGCTTTCTTT. The rearrangement joins TRBV19 to TRBJ1-1; D is unresolved. There are 15 residues in the CDR3. Between the trimmed V and J ends, which lost 3 bases and 4 bases, there was a span of 15 bases. Germline V gene lookup returns CDR1 LNHDA and CDR2 SQIVND (reference sequence).

The V call is TRBV6-2 or TRBV6-3, the J call TRBJ1-1, with TRBD1 as a possible D gene (5 bases). The CDR3 totals 14 residues. CDR1 is MNHEY, CDR2 SVGEGT, per germline. The V and J ends lost 0 bases and 8 bases respectively, with 13 bases between them. The chain's CDR3 is CASSYSATRQEAFF. As DNA, the CDR3 is TGTGCCAGCAGTTACTCTGCGACCCGACAGGAAGCTTTCTTT.

This clonotype was counted between two and nine times. The chain links TRBV20-1 to TRBJ2-3; D is ambiguous. V lost 4 bases, J lost 1 base, and 15 bases lay in between. The CDR3 contains 15 residues. CDR1 is DFQATT, CDR2 SNEGSKA, per germline (reference sequence). CDR3 DNA sequence: TGCAGTGCTACCCCCAGACCCTGGGGCACAGATACGCAGTATTTT. Residues: CSATPRPWGTDTQYF.

V gene TRBV12-5 combines with J gene TRBJ2-7; 8 positions agree with TRBD1. V shed 2 bases, J shed 3 bases, and the junction held 12 bases outside the gene matches. Germline lookup yields CDR1 LGHNT and CDR2 FRNRAP. The CDR3 runs to 17 residues. The CDR3 reads CASGLTLSGQVDYEQYV. CDR3 bases: TGTGCTAGTGGTTTGACCCTCTCGGGACAGGTAGACTACGAGCAGTACGTC.